This T cell receptor (beta chain) emerged from a study of cytomegalovirus exposure and HLA in healthy donors. Clones were read by immunoSEQ multiplex PCR, and TCRdb kept only the in-frame ones, dropping some. In the table there are some 45,000 clones, roughly nine tenths of which are singletons. The CDR3 runs to 13 residues. V lost 6 bases to trimming and J lost 0 bases, with 8 bases between them. Germline values: CDR1 MDHEN, CDR2 SYDVKM. This rearrangement joins TRBV28 to TRBJ2-5, with unresolved D. The clonotype comes from a man aged 18 to 30 in good health and CMV-seronegative. The sequenced sample was PBMCs. CDR3 protein: CASRLENQETQYF. Here the CDR3 DNA reads TGTGCCAGCAGACTGGAGAACCAAGAGACCCAGTACTTC.